This TCR beta chain was sequenced in a study of OX40 agonist ivuxolimab in advanced cancers. Study background: Ivuxolimab was delivered to patients intravenously every 2 weeks at doses spanning 0.01 to 10 mg/kg. Those enrolled were about 80% male, with a mean age of about 66 years and ages from roughly 20 to 90.

Germline CDR1 MDHEN, CDR2 SYDVKM. V shed 0 bases and J shed 1 base, with 11 bases lying between them. This CDR3 spans 16 amino acids. TCRdb's table, derived via immunoSEQ multiplex PCR, lists solely in-frame clones and lacks some. This table holds about 60,000 clones, approximately 81% found once. Sample: CD4+ or CD8+ T cells sorted from blood, taken in a trial of the OX40 agonist ivuxolimab. This clonotype originated in an adult with an advanced solid tumor such as melanoma, head and neck, liver or kidney cancer. The gene calls are TRBV28 and TRBJ2-3, with unresolved D. The DNA of the CDR3 is TGTGCCAGCAGTTTATGGCGGCTAGACCGCACAGATACGCAGTATTTT. Its translation is CASSLWRLDRTDTQYF.